This entry features one T cell receptor beta chain sequence. Its antigen is undetermined. Here immunoSEQ multiplex PCR was the method, and the copy in TCRdb shows in-frame clones only, minus some. The data hold around 120,000 clones, with about 86% observed a single time. The V gene's germline CDR1 is ENHRY and CDR2 SYGVKD. This CDR3 spans 17 amino acids. The ends lost 0 bases at V and 9 bases at J; junction bases unmatched: 7. The entry originates in a study of identifying expanded T cells in peripheral blood. Study-wide points: Across healthy donors, higher total template counts meant significantly greater roughly two-week count variance.

This receptor was taken from a person aged 18 to 75 in good health. The chain recombines TRBV10-3 with TRBJ2-1, with 14 positions matching TRBD2. Sample: blood. The CDR3 reads CAISESGLAGGPREQFF. CDR3 sequence (DNA): TGTGCCATCAGTGAGTCAGGACTAGCGGGAGGACCACGTGAGCAGTTCTTC.